Detailed here is one T cell receptor beta chain. This specimen comes from a study of blood T cell repertoires in COVID-19. The wider study: Donors in the United States, Italy and Spain gave samples during acute or convalescent COVID-19. T cells, B-cell-depleted T cells, or PBMCs provided the cDNA or gDNA that served as material.

In the original processing: Quantification of nucleated cells was approximated via reference gene primer amplification. Profiling relied on immunoSEQ multiplex PCR, and the TCRdb table lists in-frame clones only, not all of them. V and J calls and clone size follow that table, whereas D and trimming were derived from the DNA. This repertoire shows 250,000 to 400,000 clones, approximately 87% found once; its top ten account for roughly 2.8%. Germline V gene data show CDR1 as SEHNR and CDR2 as FQNEAQ (reference sequence). V was clipped by 0 bases and J by 1 base, with 6 bases between them. The CDR3 has 14 amino acids.

This chain connects TRBV7-9 to TRBJ1-1; D is undetermined. This sequence originates from a woman in her twenties or thirties with COVID-19, enrolled during active disease. Sequencing was carried out using peripheral blood. CDR3 sequence (DNA): TGTGCCAGCAGCTTAGCCGGAGGGAACACTGAAGCTTTCTTT. Residues: CASSLAGGNTEAFF.